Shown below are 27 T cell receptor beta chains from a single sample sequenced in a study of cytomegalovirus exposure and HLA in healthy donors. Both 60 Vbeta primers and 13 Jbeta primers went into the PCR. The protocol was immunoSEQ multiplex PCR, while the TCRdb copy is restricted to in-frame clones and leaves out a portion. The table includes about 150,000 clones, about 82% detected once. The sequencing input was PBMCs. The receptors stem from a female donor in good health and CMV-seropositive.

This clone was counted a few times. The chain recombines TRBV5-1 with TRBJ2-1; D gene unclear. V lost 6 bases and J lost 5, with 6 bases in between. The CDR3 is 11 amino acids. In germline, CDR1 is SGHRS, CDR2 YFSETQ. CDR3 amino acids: CASTLNNEQFF. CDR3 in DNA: TGCGCCAGCACTCTAAACAATGAGCAGTTCTTC.

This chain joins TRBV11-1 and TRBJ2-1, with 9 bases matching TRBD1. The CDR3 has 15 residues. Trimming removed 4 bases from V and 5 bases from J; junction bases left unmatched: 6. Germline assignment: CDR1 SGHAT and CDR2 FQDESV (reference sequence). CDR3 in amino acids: CASSWDRVDHNEQFF. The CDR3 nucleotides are TGTGCCAGCAGCTGGGACAGGGTTGACCACAATGAGCAGTTCTTC.

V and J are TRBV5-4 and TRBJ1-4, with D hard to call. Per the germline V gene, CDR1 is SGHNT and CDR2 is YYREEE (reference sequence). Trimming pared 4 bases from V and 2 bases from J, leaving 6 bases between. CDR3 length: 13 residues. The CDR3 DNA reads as TGTGCCAGCAGCGAGTCCACTAATGAAAAACTGTTTTTT. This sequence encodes CASSESTNEKLFF.

CDR3 protein: CAWSGVLETQYF. CDR3 DNA sequence: TGTGCCTGGAGCGGGGTTCTTGAGACCCAGTACTTC. The chain joins TRBV30 to TRBJ2-5; D possibly corresponds to TRBD2 (5 bases). This CDR3 spans 12 amino acids. V lost 3 bases, J lost 5 bases, and 10 bases lay in between. The V gene's germline CDR1 is GTSNPN and CDR2 SVGIG (reference sequence). The full variable domain, completed using reference TRBV30 and TRBJ2-5, is SQTIHQWPATLVQPVGSPLSLECTVEGTSNPNLYWYRQAAGRGLQLLFYSVGIGQISSEVPQNLSASRPQDRQFILSSKKLLLSDSGFYLCAWSGVLETQYFGPGTRLLVL.

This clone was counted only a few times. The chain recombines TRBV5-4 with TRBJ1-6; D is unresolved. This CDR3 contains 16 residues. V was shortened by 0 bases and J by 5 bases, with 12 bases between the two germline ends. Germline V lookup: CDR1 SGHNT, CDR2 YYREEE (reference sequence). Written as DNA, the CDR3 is TGTGCCAGCAGCTTGGGGGCTGGGCGTAATAATTCACCCCTCCACTTT. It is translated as CASSLGAGRNNSPLHF.

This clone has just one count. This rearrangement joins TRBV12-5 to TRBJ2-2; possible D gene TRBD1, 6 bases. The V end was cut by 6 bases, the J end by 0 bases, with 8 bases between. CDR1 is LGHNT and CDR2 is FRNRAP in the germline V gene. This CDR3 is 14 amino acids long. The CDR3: CASGRTANTGELFF. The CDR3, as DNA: TGTGCTAGTGGCAGGACAGCGAACACCGGGGAGCTGTTTTTT.

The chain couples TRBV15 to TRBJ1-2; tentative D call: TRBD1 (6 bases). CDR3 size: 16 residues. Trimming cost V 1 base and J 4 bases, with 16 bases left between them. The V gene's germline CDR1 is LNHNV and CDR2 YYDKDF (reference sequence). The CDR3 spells CATSRGGIQGGYGYTF. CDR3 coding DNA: TGTGCCACCAGCAGAGGCGGAATACAGGGCGGCTATGGCTACACCTTC.

CDR3 amino acids: CASREDRVSYEQYF. In DNA, the CDR3 is TGTGCCAGCAGGGAGGACAGGGTATCCTACGAGCAGTACTTC. This sequence joins TRBV2 and TRBJ2-7, with TRBD1 matching over 8 bases. The CDR3 is made up of 14 amino acids. V gave up 6 bases and J gave up 1 base; unmatched junction bases: 5. Germline-derived CDR1 and CDR2 are SNHLY and FYNNEI.

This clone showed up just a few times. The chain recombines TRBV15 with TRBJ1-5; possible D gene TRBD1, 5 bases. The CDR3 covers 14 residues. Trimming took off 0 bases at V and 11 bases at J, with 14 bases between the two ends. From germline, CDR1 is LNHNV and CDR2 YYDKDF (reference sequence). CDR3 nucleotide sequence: TGTGCCACCAGCAGAGATCTGTCAGGGAGGGCCCAGCATTTT. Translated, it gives CATSRDLSGRAQHF.

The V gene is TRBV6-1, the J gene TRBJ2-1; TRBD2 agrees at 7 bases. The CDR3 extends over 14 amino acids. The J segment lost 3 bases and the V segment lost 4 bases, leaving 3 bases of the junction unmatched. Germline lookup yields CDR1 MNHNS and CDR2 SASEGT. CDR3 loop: CASSAVAGYNEQFF. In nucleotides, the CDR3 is TGTGCCAGCAGTGCCGTAGCGGGCTACAATGAGCAGTTCTTC.

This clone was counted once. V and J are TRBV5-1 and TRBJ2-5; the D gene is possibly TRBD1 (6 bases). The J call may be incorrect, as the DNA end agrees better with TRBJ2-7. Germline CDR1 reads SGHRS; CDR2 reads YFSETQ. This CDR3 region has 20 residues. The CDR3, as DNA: TGCGCCAGCAGCTTGGGGGTTGTGGGACACCACGACACCTATGCCTACGAGCAGTACTTC. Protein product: CASSLGVVGHHDTYAYEQYF.

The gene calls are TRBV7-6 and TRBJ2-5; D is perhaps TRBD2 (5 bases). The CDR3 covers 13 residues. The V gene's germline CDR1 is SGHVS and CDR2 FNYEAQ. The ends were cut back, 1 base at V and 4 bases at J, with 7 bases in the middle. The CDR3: CASSLVLAETQYF. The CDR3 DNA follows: TGTGCCAGCAGCTTAGTCCTAGCAGAGACCCAGTACTTC.

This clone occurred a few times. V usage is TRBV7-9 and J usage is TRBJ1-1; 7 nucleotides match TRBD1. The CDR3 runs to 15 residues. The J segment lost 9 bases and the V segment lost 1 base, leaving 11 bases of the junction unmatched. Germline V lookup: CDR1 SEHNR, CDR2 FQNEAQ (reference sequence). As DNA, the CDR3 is TGTGCCAGCAGCTTAGGAGGGGGCGTGGATGGAAAAGCTTTCTTT. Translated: CASSLGGGVDGKAFF.

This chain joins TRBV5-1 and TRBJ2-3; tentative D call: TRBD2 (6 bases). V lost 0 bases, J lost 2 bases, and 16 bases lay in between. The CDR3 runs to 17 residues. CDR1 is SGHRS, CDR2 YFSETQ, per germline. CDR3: CASSLESSGLPTDTQYF. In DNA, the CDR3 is TGCGCCAGCAGCTTGGAGAGTAGCGGCTTGCCCACAGATACGCAGTATTTT. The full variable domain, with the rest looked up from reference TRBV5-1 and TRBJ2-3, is KAGVTQTPRYLIKTRGQQVTLSCSPISGHRSVSWYQQTPGQGLQFLFEYFSETQRNKGNFPGRFSGRQFSNSRSEMNVSTLELGDSALYLCASSLESSGLPTDTQYFGPGTRLTVL.

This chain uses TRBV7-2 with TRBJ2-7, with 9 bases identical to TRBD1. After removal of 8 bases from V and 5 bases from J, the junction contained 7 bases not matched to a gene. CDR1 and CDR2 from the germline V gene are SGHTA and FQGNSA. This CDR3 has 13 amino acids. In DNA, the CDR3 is TGTGCCAGCGCTAACAGGGGGCGCAACGAGCAGTACTTC. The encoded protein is CASANRGRNEQYF.

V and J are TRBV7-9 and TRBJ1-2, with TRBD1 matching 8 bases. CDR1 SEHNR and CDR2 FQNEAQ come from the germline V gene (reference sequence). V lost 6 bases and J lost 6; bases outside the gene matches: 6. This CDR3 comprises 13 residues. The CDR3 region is CASRSDRGDGYTF. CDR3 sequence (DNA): TGTGCCAGCAGGTCAGACAGGGGAGATGGCTACACCTTC.

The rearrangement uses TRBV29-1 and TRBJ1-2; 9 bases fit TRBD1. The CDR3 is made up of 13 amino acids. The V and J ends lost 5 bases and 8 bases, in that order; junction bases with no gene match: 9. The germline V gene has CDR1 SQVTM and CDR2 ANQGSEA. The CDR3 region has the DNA TGCAGCGTTCGGGGGGACAGGGTTAGAGGCTACACCTTC. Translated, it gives CSVRGDRVRGYTF.

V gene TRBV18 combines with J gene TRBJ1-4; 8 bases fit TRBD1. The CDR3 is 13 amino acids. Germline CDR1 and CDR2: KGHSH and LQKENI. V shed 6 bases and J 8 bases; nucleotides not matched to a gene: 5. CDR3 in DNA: TGTGCCAGCTCGGACAGGGTCAGGGAAAAACTGTTTTTT. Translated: CASSDRVREKLFF.

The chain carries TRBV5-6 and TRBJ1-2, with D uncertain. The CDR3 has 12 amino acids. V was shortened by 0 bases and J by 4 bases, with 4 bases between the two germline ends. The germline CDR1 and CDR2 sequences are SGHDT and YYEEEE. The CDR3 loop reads CASSLGSYGYTF. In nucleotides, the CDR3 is TGTGCCAGCAGCTTGGGGAGCTATGGCTACACCTTC.

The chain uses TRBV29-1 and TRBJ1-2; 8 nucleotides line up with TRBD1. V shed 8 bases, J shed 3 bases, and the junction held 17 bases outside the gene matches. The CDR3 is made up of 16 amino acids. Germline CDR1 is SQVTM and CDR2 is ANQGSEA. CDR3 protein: CSTYTPRGRLDYGYTF. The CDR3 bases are TGCAGCACCTACACTCCCAGGGGGCGCCTAGACTATGGCTACACCTTC. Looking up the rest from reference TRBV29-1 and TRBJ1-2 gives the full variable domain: SAVISQKPSRDICQRGTSLTIQCQVDSQVTMMFWYRQQPGQSLTLIATANQGSEATYESGFVIDKFPISRPNLTFSTLTVSNMSPEDSSIYLCSTYTPRGRLDYGYTFGSGTRLTVV.

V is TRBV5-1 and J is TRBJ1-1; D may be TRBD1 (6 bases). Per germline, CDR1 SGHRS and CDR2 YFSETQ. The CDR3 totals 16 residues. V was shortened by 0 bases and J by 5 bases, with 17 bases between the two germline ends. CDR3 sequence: CASSLDLVGQGTEAFF. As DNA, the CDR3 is TGCGCCAGCAGCTTGGATTTAGTGGGCCAGGGGACTGAAGCTTTCTTT.

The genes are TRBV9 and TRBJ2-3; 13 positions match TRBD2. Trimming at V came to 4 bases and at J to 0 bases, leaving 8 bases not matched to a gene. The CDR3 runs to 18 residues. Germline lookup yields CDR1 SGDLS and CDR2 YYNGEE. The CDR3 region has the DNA TGTGCCAGCAGCTCCCGGACTAGCGGGAGTCGAAGCACAGATACGCAGTATTTT. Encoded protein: CASSSRTSGSRSTDTQYF.

CDR3 nucleotide sequence: TGTGCCAGCAGCCTTAACCAAGAGACCCAGTACTTC. Translated: CASSLNQETQYF. The chain uses TRBV13 and TRBJ2-5; D not certain. Per germline, CDR1 PRHDT and CDR2 FYEKMQ (reference sequence). Trimming removed 5 bases at V and 0 bases at J, with 4 bases between. The CDR3 consists of 12 residues.

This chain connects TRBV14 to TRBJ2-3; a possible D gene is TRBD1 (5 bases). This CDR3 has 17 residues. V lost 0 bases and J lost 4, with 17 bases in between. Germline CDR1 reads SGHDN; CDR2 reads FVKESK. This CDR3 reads CASSQDFGQRNSDTQYF. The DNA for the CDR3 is TGTGCCAGCAGCCAAGATTTCGGACAACGGAATTCAGATACGCAGTATTTT.

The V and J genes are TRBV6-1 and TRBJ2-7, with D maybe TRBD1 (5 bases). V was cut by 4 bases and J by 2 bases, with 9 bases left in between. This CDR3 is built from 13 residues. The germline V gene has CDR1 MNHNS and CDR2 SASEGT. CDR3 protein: CASSVSDTYEQYF. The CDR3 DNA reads TGTGCCAGCAGTGTCTCGGACACCTACGAGCAGTACTTC.

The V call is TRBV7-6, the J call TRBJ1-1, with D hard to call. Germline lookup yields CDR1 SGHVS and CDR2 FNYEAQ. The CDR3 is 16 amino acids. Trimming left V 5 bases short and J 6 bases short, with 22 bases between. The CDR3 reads CASSPQRLDPNPEAFF. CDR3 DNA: TGTGCCAGCAGCCCCCAGAGACTCGACCCGAATCCTGAAGCTTTCTTT.

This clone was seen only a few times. CDR3 coding DNA: TGTGCCTTACAACCTTTTTGGGGCACGAACACTGAAGCTTTCTTT. This gives the protein CALQPFWGTNTEAFF. The chain carries TRBV5-4 and TRBJ1-1; TRBD1 is a possible D gene (5 bases). Trimming shortened V by 10 bases and J by 1 base, and 20 bases separated the two germline ends. The CDR3 runs 15 residues. Germline V CDR1 and CDR2: SGHNT, YYREEE (reference sequence).